The entry below gives a single TCR beta chain sequence along with its context. Its antigen is as yet unknown. Clones were read by immunoSEQ multiplex PCR, and TCRdb kept only the in-frame ones, dropping some. The profile shows approximately 12,000 clones, nearly 90% of them singletons. Trimming cost V 1 base and J 3 bases, with 16 bases left between them. The CDR3 is made up of 16 amino acids. Germline values: CDR1 MNHEY, CDR2 SVGAGI. The data were obtained in a study of chemoradiotherapy in HPV16-positive cancers. Broader study findings: HPV-specific T cells were functionally defined from only a couple of HPV16-positive patients. In HPV16-positive patients, HPV-responsive T-cell expansion tracked better recurrence-free survival.

The chain joins TRBV6-5 to TRBJ2-7; D perhaps matches TRBD1 (6 bases). Sampling took place from a patient who underwent chemoradiotherapy. This clonotype was obtained from a human donor with HPV-associated anogenital cancer. CDR3 in amino acids: CASSYFRGQKLYEQYF. The DNA of the CDR3 is TGTGCCAGCAGTTACTTCAGAGGACAGAAGCTCTACGAGCAGTACTTC.